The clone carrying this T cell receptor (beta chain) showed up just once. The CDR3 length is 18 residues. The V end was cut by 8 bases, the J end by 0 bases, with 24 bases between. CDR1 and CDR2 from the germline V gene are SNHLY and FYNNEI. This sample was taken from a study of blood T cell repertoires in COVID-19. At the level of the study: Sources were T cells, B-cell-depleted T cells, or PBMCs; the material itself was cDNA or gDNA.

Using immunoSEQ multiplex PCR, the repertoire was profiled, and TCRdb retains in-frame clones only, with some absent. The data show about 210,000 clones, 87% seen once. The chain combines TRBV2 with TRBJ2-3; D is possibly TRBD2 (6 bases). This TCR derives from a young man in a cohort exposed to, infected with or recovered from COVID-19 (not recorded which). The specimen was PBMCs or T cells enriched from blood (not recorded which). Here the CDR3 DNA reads TGTGCCAGCCGTCTGCGGGACCTCCTTTTCACTAGCACAGATACGCAGTATTTT. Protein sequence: CASRLRDLLFTSTDTQYF. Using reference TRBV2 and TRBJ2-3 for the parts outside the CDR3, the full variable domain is EPEVTQTPSHQVTQMGQEVILRCVPISNHLYFYWYRQILGQKVEFLVSFYNNEISEKSEIFDDQFSVERPDGSNFTLKIRSTKLEDSAMYFCASRLRDLLFTSTDTQYFGPGTRLTVL.